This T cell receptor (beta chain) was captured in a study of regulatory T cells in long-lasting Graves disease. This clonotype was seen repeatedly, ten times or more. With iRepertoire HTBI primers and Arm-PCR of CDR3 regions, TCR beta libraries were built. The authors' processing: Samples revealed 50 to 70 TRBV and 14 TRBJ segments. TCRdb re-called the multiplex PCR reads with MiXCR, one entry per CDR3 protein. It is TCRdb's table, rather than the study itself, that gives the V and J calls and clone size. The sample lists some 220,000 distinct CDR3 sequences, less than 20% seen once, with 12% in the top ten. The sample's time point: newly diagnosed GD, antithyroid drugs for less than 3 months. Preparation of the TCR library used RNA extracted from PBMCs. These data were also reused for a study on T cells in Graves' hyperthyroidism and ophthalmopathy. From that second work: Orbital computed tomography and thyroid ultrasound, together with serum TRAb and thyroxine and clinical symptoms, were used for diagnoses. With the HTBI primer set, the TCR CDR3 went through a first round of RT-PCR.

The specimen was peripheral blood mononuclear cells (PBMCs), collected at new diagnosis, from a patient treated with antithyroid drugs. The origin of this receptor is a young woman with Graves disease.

The chain's CDR3 is CASSFFTEPNIQYF. The CDR3 DNA reads TGTGCCAGCAGCTTCTTTACAGAACCAAACATTCAGTACTTC. This rearrangement joins TRBV11-2 to TRBJ2-4; D remains ambiguous. This CDR3 comprises 14 residues. From germline, CDR1 is SGHAT and CDR2 FQNNGV. Trimming took off 3 bases at V and 6 bases at J, with 12 bases between the two ends.